This T cell receptor (beta chain) was observed in a study of technical replicates of blood from a few donors. This CDR3 has 16 amino acids. Germline CDR1 reads SEHNR; CDR2 reads FQNEAQ (reference sequence). V shed 2 bases, J shed 4 bases, and the junction held 5 bases outside the gene matches. Sequencing was performed with immunoSEQ multiplex PCR; in TCRdb, only in-frame clones are kept and a portion is missing. The sample contains 75,000 to 95,000 clones, approximately 91% of which appear only once. The sequenced sample was T cells isolated from PBMCs. This receptor was taken from a human donor in good health. The chain employs TRBV7-9 and TRBJ2-3; TRBD2 matches at 11 bases. CDR3 sequence (DNA): TGTGCCAGCAGCTTATATACTAGCGGGAGACCAGATACGCAGTATTTT. Translation: CASSLYTSGRPDTQYF.